Listed here are 21 T cell receptor beta chains from one sample, sequenced in a study of blood T cell repertoires in COVID-19. TCRdb keeps only in-frame clones here, not all; method: immunoSEQ multiplex PCR. Of 75,000 to 95,000 clones in the sample, around nine tenths were seen once. Sequences were obtained from peripheral blood. The receptors here all came from a woman of 80 years or more with acute or convalescent COVID-19.

The J gene is TRBJ2-3, the V gene TRBV4-1; TRBD2 agrees at 12 bases. The CDR3 is 16 amino acids. Looked up from germline, CDR1 is MGHRA and CDR2 is YSYEKL. V trimming: 7 bases; J trimming: 4 bases; junction bases outside the gene matches: 9. The CDR3 reads CASTKAASGGADTQYF. In DNA, the CDR3 is TGCGCCAGCACCAAGGCGGCTAGCGGGGGGGCAGATACGCAGTATTTT.

The chain combines TRBV28 with TRBJ2-7; 12 positions match TRBD2. V was pared by 6 bases and J by 4 bases, with 7 bases of the junction left unmatched. This CDR3 has 15 amino acids. CDR1 MDHEN and CDR2 SYDVKM come from the germline V gene. CDR3 in amino acids: CASSTTSGSYYEQYF. CDR3 in DNA: TGTGCCAGCAGCACGACTAGCGGGAGCTATTACGAGCAGTACTTC.

The chain employs TRBV7-3 and TRBJ2-3; 14 bases map to TRBD2. V lost 5 bases and J lost 1; bases outside the gene matches: 2. CDR1 and CDR2 from the germline V gene are SGHTA and FQGTGA. This CDR3 contains 16 residues. In DNA, the CDR3 is TGTGCCAGCAGCGCGGGACTAGCGGGGGGCACAGATACGCAGTATTTT. As protein: CASSAGLAGGTDTQYF.

Regarding this clone: The same CDR3 arises from other DNA sequences in this sample as well. V and J are TRBV9 and TRBJ1-6; D is unclear. Trimming took off 0 bases at V and 7 bases at J, with 11 bases between the two ends. The CDR3 extends over 15 amino acids. Per germline, CDR1 SGDLS and CDR2 YYNGEE. The CDR3: CASSVVSGGNSPLHF. CDR3 in DNA: TGTGCCAGCAGCGTAGTTTCGGGTGGCAATTCACCCCTCCACTTT. Together with reference TRBV9 and TRBJ1-6, the CDR3 gives the full variable domain: DSGVTQTPKHLITATGQRVTLRCSPRSGDLSVYWYQQSLDQGLQFLIQYYNGEERAKGNILERFSAQQFPDLHSELNLSSLELGDSALYFCASSVVSGGNSPLHFGNGTRLTVT.

The chain has TRBV28 and TRBJ2-5; 9 bases align to TRBD2. The germline V gene encodes CDR1 MDHEN and CDR2 SYDVKM. The J segment lost 4 bases and the V segment lost 5 bases, leaving 8 bases of the junction unmatched. CDR3 length: 15 residues. This chain's CDR3 is CASSSSGLATETQYF. The CDR3 bases are TGTGCCAGCAGTAGTTCAGGACTAGCGACAGAGACCCAGTACTTC.

This clone was seen only once. CDR3 amino acids: CASSLDGTGNQPQHF. The CDR3 DNA sequence: TGTGCCAGCAGTTTAGACGGGACTGGCAATCAGCCCCAGCATTTT. The V and J genes are TRBV28 and TRBJ1-5, with D possibly TRBD1 on 5 matching bases. The germline CDR1 and CDR2 sequences are MDHEN and SYDVKM. The ends were cut back, 2 bases at V and 2 bases at J, with 10 bases in the middle. This CDR3 contains 15 residues. Together with reference TRBV28 and TRBJ1-5, the CDR3 gives the full variable domain: DVKVTQSSRYLVKRTGEKVFLECVQDMDHENMFWYRQDPGLGLRLIYFSYDVKMKEKGDIPEGYSVSREKKERFSLILESASTNQTSMYLCASSLDGTGNQPQHFGDGTRLSIL.

V and J are TRBV28 and TRBJ1-5; D is uncertain. V lost 5 bases and J lost 4, with 15 bases in between. Germline V gene lookup returns CDR1 MDHEN and CDR2 SYDVKM. This CDR3 contains 15 residues. CDR3 nucleotides: TGTGCCAGCAGTCCTGAGCAGGTTCCTAATCAGCCCCAGCATTTT. Its protein is CASSPEQVPNQPQHF. The full variable domain, in which reference TRBV28 and TRBJ1-5 provide the parts outside the CDR3, is DVKVTQSSRYLVKRTGEKVFLECVQDMDHENMFWYRQDPGLGLRLIYFSYDVKMKEKGDIPEGYSVSREKKERFSLILESASTNQTSMYLCASSPEQVPNQPQHFGDGTRLSIL.

This rearrangement joins TRBV2 to TRBJ1-2, with TRBD1 matching over 8 bases. CDR1 is SNHLY and CDR2 is FYNNEI in the germline V gene. CDR3 length equals 13 residues. Unmatched junction bases numbered 7, after V lost 6 bases and J lost 7 bases. CDR3: CASSPDRGIGYTF. DNA for the CDR3: TGTGCCAGCAGCCCCGACAGGGGAATTGGCTACACCTTC.

The chain recombines TRBV25-1 with TRBJ1-4; D possibly corresponds to TRBD1 (6 bases). The CDR3 extends over 15 amino acids. Trimming took off 4 bases at V and 1 base at J, with 10 bases between the two ends. The germline V gene has CDR1 MGHDK and CDR2 SYGVNS. CDR3 in DNA: TGTGCCAGCAGTGCGCTGACAGGAACTAATGAAAAACTGTTTTTT. Encoded protein: CASSALTGTNEKLFF.

The CDR3 loop is CASSPLGSSYEQYF. CDR3 nucleotide sequence: TGTGCCAGCTCACCACTGGGGAGCTCCTACGAGCAGTACTTC. This chain links TRBV18 with TRBJ2-7; TRBD2 might be the D (5 bases). Germline V gives CDR1 KGHSH, CDR2 LQKENI. V lost 1 base and J 0 bases, leaving 7 bases between the germline ends. This CDR3 has 14 residues.

This chain uses TRBV19 with TRBJ1-4; possible D gene TRBD1, 6 bases. Trimming took off 4 bases at V and 7 bases at J, with 7 bases between the two ends. From germline, CDR1 is LNHDA and CDR2 SQIVND (reference sequence). The CDR3 sequence is 12 residues long. This chain's CDR3 is CASSTGVEKLFF. The CDR3 DNA follows: TGTGCCAGTAGTACAGGGGTTGAAAAACTGTTTTTT.

The chain links TRBV29-1 to TRBJ2-7; the D gene is possibly TRBD1 (5 bases). Trimming stripped 1 base from V and 3 bases from J, with 13 bases between. The length of the CDR3 is 14 residues. Germline V gives CDR1 SQVTM, CDR2 ANQGSEA. Written as DNA, the CDR3 is TGCAGCGTTGAAGGTGACGGACATCTCTACGAGCAGTACTTC. This translates into CSVEGDGHLYEQYF.

In this sample, this clone turned up once. This chain uses TRBV7-2 with TRBJ1-5; D gene ambiguous. There are 16 residues in the CDR3. Germline V gives CDR1 SGHTA, CDR2 FQGNSA. V lost 1 base to trimming and J lost 1 base, with 11 bases between them. The CDR3 DNA is TGTGCCAGCAGCTTAGTAGGAACAGCAAGCAATCAGCCCCAGCATTTT. The encoded protein is CASSLVGTASNQPQHF.

V and J are TRBV27 and TRBJ1-2; 7 bases line up with TRBD1. The V and J ends lost 5 bases and 8 bases, in that order; junction bases with no gene match: 8. The CDR3 has 13 residues. Looked up from germline, CDR1 is MNHEY and CDR2 is SMNVEV (reference sequence). CDR3 loop: CASSPDRVVGYTF. CDR3 nucleotide sequence: TGTGCCAGCAGTCCCGACAGGGTAGTAGGCTACACCTTC.

The rearrangement uses TRBV5-1 and TRBJ1-4, with D perhaps TRBD1 (6 bases). The CDR3 runs 14 residues. Per germline, CDR1 SGHRS and CDR2 YFSETQ. The V end was cut by 1 base, the J end by 7 bases, with 11 bases between. For the CDR3, the DNA is TGCGCCAGCAGCTTGACACAGGGTGGTGAAAAACTGTTTTTT. Its translation: CASSLTQGGEKLFF.

The V call is TRBV6-2 or TRBV6-3, the J call TRBJ2-2; 9 bases map to TRBD1. CDR1 and CDR2 (germline): MNHEY, SVGEGT. The CDR3 has 14 amino acids. V lost 6 bases and J lost 5; bases outside the gene matches: 4. The CDR3 region is CASSGQGWTGELFF. CDR3 coding DNA: TGTGCCAGCAGCGGACAGGGGTGGACCGGGGAGCTGTTTTTT.

The chain uses TRBV6-4 and TRBJ1-6; D might be TRBD1 (6 bases). The CDR3 is made up of 14 amino acids. Germline CDR1 is MRHNA and CDR2 is SNTAGT. The germline V and J ends were trimmed by 5 bases and 6 bases, with 11 bases remaining between them. CDR3 residues: CASSQVRGNSPLHF. The CDR3 DNA is TGTGCCAGCAGTCAGGTCAGGGGTAATTCACCCCTCCACTTT.

The chain couples TRBV4-3 to TRBJ2-1, with 7 bases identical to TRBD1. Germline lookup yields CDR1 LGHNA and CDR2 YSLEER. This CDR3 has 15 amino acids. Germline trimming cut 1 base from V and 13 bases from J; bases unmatched to any gene: 13. CDR3 nucleotide sequence: TGCGCCAGCAGCCAAGGGGTACAGGGGTTGTTGATACAGTTCTTC. Its translation is CASSQGVQGLLIQFF.

The rearrangement joins TRBV12-3 or TRBV12-4 to TRBJ1-2; D is uncertain. Between the trimmed V and J ends, which lost 6 bases and 10 bases, there was a span of 18 bases. The CDR3 spans 13 residues. For the CDR3, the DNA is TGTGCCAGCAGATACGGAGTGTTACCCGACTACACCTTC. As protein: CASRYGVLPDYTF.

The count of this clone is one. V and J are TRBV30 and TRBJ1-2, with 9 bases identical to TRBD1. V shed 3 bases and J 4 bases; nucleotides not matched to a gene: 3. The CDR3 runs 13 residues. The germline V gene encodes CDR1 GTSNPN and CDR2 SVGIG (reference sequence). In DNA, the CDR3 is TGTGCCTGGAGGGGACAGGGCGGCTATGGCTACACCTTC. This gives the protein CAWRGQGGYGYTF.

This clone was counted once. The chain's CDR3 is CASSLGYRTSTDTQYF. The CDR3 DNA sequence: TGTGCCAGCAGCTTAGGCTACCGGACTAGCACAGATACGCAGTATTTT. V and J are TRBV13 and TRBJ2-3, with a possible D match to TRBD2 (5 bases). Trimming removed 0 bases at V and 0 bases at J, with 10 bases between. CDR3 size: 16 residues. The germline CDR1 and CDR2 sequences are PRHDT and FYEKMQ (reference sequence). Using reference TRBV13 and TRBJ2-3 for the parts outside the CDR3, the full variable domain is AAGVIQSPRHLIKEKRETATLKCYPIPRHDTVYWYQQGPGQDPQFLISFYEKMQSDKGSIPDRFSAQQFSDYHSELNMSSLELGDSALYFCASSLGYRTSTDTQYFGPGTRLTVL.